This T cell receptor beta chain was captured by sequencing in a study of tumor-infiltrating lymphocytes in primary liver carcinoma. Study-level results: Blood had a significantly lower top-250-clone fraction than tumors did (p = 0.039).

From around 500 ng total RNA, TCR beta cDNA was generated with a primer in the constant region. Slightly modified ARM-PCR served as the procedure for the TCR beta libraries. These libraries came from three rounds of nested multiplex PCR. A C-beta reverse primer and TRBV1-TRBV30 forward primers served in each of the first two PCR rounds, at 9 to 11 cycles apiece. MiXCR was run by TCRdb on the multiplex PCR reads, yielding one entry per CDR3 protein. The profile shows 75,000 to 80,000 distinct CDR3 sequences, 69% of them singletons. V was clipped by 8 bases and J by 2 bases, with 10 bases between them. The CDR3 loop spans 13 amino acids. Germline CDR1 and CDR2: MNHNY and SVGAGI (reference sequence). The study co-extracted DNA and RNA from 20-30 mg of unsorted bulk tissue. Patients diagnosed with primary liver carcinoma received treatment through surgical resection. Concerning this clonotype itself: What it binds is unknown.

The sample consisted of tumor-adjacent normal liver tissue. The genes are TRBV6-6 and TRBJ1-5; D remains unclear. The sequence was obtained from a middle-aged man with primary liver carcinoma and hepatitis B virus infection. CDR3 protein: CASFGVGNQPQHF. CDR3 coding DNA: TGTGCCAGCTTTGGGGTAGGCAATCAGCCCCAGCATTTT.